Presented here are 8 T cell receptor beta chains from one specimen sequenced in a study of cytomegalovirus exposure and HLA in healthy donors. The PCR had 60 Vbeta and 13 Jbeta primers. Method: immunoSEQ multiplex PCR; TCRdb's copy keeps in-frame clones and lacks some. The top ten clones hold 1.3% of a sample with over 200,000 clones, over 65% of them seen once. The sequenced sample consisted of PBMCs. The receptors come from a human donor in good health.

Concerning this clone itself: At one end the junction does not follow the germline gene, possibly because of a read error. The chain uses TRBV4-2 and TRBJ2-7, with 7 bases identical to TRBD2. The germline V gene encodes CDR1 LGHNA and CDR2 YNFKEQ. The CDR3 consists of 16 residues. This CDR3 reads CASSQVSRGSSYGQYF. The CDR3 region has the DNA TGTGCCAGCAGCCAAGTCTCCCGCGGGAGCTCCTACGGGCAGTACTTC.

In DNA, the CDR3 is TGTGCCAGCTCGCGCCGGACAGAGAACACTGAAGCTTTCTTT. Its translation: CASSRRTENTEAFF. This chain uses TRBV18 with TRBJ1-1, with D tentatively TRBD1 (6 bases). From germline, CDR1 is KGHSH and CDR2 LQKENI. The CDR3 loop spans 14 amino acids. V dropped 6 bases and J dropped 1 base, with 12 bases sitting between them.

V and J are TRBV9 and TRBJ2-5; 14 nucleotides agree with TRBD2. The CDR3 runs to 16 residues. Germline CDR1 SGDLS, CDR2 YYNGEE. V shed 3 bases and J 5 bases; nucleotides not matched to a gene: 6. The CDR3 spells CASSAGTSGSRETQYF. Written as DNA, the CDR3 is TGTGCCAGCAGCGCAGGGACTAGCGGGAGTCGGGAGACCCAGTACTTC.

V and J are TRBV15 and TRBJ2-3; no reliable D call. The germline V gene has CDR1 LNHNV and CDR2 YYDKDF (reference sequence). CDR3 size: 13 residues. V gave up 5 bases and J gave up 6 bases, with 12 bases separating them. This chain's CDR3 is CATSPRAADTQYF. In nucleotides, the CDR3 is TGTGCCACCAGCCCCCGAGCAGCGGATACGCAGTATTTT.

This chain links TRBV25-1 with TRBJ1-2, with D perhaps matching TRBD1 (6 bases). V lost 4 bases and J 6 bases, leaving 12 bases between the germline ends. The CDR3 consists of 13 residues. CDR1 and CDR2 from the germline V gene are MGHDK and SYGVNS. The CDR3 DNA reads TGTGCCAGCAGTGCGACAGGCGGACATGGCTACACCTTC. It codes for CASSATGGHGYTF.

The chain has TRBV5-4 and TRBJ2-7; D is ambiguous. Trimming cost V 1 base and J 6 bases, with 11 bases left between them. The CDR3 spans 13 residues. Germline CDR1 and CDR2: SGHNT and YYREEE (reference sequence). The CDR3 sequence: CASSLSRFGEQYF. The CDR3 DNA is TGTGCCAGCAGCTTGTCGCGATTCGGCGAGCAGTACTTC.

The chain joins TRBV6-5 to TRBJ1-2, with a weak D call TRBD1 (5 bases). Trimming took 8 bases from V and 8 from J, leaving 18 bases between them. CDR1 is MNHEY and CDR2 is SVGAGI in the germline V gene. This CDR3 region has 13 residues. This CDR3 reads CASGKGTGLGYTF. The CDR3 nucleotides read TGTGCCAGCGGGAAAGGGACGGGACTAGGCTACACCTTC.

This rearrangement joins TRBV29-1 to TRBJ2-3; 7 bases agree with TRBD2. Unmatched junction bases numbered 8, after V lost 4 bases and J lost 1 base. CDR3 length equals 15 residues. Germline assignment: CDR1 SQVTM and CDR2 ANQGSEA. The DNA for the CDR3 is TGCAGCGTTGCGTCGGGGGGAGGGGGCACAGATACGCAGTATTTT. Its protein is CSVASGGGGTDTQYF.